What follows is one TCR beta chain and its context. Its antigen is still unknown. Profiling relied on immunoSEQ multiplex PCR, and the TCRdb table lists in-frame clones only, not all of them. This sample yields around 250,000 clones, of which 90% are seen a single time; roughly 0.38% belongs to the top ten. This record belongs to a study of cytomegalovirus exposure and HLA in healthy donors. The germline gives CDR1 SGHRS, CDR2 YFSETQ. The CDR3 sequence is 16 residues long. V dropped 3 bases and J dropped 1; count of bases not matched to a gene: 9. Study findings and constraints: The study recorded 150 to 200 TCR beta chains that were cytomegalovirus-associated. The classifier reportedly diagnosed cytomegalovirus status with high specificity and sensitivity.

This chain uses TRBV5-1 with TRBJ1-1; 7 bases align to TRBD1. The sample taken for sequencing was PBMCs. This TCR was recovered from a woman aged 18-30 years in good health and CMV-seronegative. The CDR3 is CASSSKATGQNTEAFF. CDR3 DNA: TGCGCCAGCAGCTCCAAAGCGACAGGGCAGAACACTGAAGCTTTCTTT.